Given below is one T cell receptor beta chain in context. This clonotype has at least ten counts. It has no known antigen specificity. Base qualities are not recorded, but no much larger clone differs from it by a single base. The data are from a study of response to subunit inactivated influenza vaccine (dated by TCRdb to between 2017 and 2018). Concerning the study at large: The study used deep quantitative T cell receptor repertoire profiling to track responses to a trivalent subunit inactivated influenza vaccine. The full study reports these points: According to the authors, only a limited number of new T cells may be recruited by each seasonal influenza vaccination.

The intended sense of this specimen's time point label: around 42 days after influenza vaccine administration. The method behind the library was RT-PCR. Sequencing used an Illumina HiSeq 2500. TCRdb reanalyzed the raw reads on its own, using fastp at Q25 for trimming and MiXCR for clone calling, and kept in-frame beta chains. Each entry merges the rows of one CDR3 protein and shows their most common DNA and genes. A total of about 530,000 distinct CDR3 sequences appear in this sample, roughly 13% of them only once. Clones ranked in the top ten supply less than 15% of the sample. Taken from the germline V gene (reference sequence), the CDR1 and CDR2 loops are DFQATT and SNEGSKA. Spanning cysteine to phenylalanine, the CDR3 consists of 13 amino acids. Only the CDR3 portion is preserved as DNA: 39 bases, with reading frame beginning at the first base. V sheds 0 bases and J sheds 0 bases, leaving 6 bases between their ends.

The origin of this receptor is a man aged 50-60 years who received an inactivated influenza vaccine. Donor details come from another sample of the same person, matched by shared clones. The chain is made from TRBV20-1 and TRBJ2-7; TRBD2 is possibly the D segment (5 matching bases). The source material was PBMCs from blood, sampled about 6 weeks after vaccination. The DNA is TGCAGTGCTAGAGAGGGGAGCTCCTACGAGCAGTACTTC. The resulting protein is CSAREGSSYEQYF.